This TCR beta chain was sequenced during a study of cytomegalovirus exposure and HLA in healthy donors. General study points: Later analysis showed TCR association rates varying by HLA locus, highest for DRB1 and lowest for HLA-C. Common viral pathogens seemed to be connected with several of the most significant clusters, according to a later analysis. Researchers counted over 150 TCR beta chains as cytomegalovirus-associated.

Trimming cost V 3 bases and J 6 bases, with 9 bases left between them. This CDR3 has 13 residues. Germline CDR1 reads MNHEY; CDR2 reads SMNVEV (reference sequence). Points on this clone: Its antigen is unidentified.

Use of 60 Vbeta and 13 Jbeta primers characterized the PCR. Measured with immunoSEQ multiplex PCR; TCRdb has only the in-frame clones, and not every one. This sample carries approximately 80,000 clones, 73% of them seen once, and the ten largest clones take around 16%. This receptor was taken from a woman aged 35 to 49 in good health and CMV-seropositive. V and J are TRBV27 and TRBJ1-5; perhaps TRBD1 as D (5 bases). Sequenced sample: PBMCs. The CDR3 region is CASSFGRGQPQHF. The CDR3 DNA reads as TGTGCCAGCAGTTTTGGGAGGGGTCAGCCCCAGCATTTT.